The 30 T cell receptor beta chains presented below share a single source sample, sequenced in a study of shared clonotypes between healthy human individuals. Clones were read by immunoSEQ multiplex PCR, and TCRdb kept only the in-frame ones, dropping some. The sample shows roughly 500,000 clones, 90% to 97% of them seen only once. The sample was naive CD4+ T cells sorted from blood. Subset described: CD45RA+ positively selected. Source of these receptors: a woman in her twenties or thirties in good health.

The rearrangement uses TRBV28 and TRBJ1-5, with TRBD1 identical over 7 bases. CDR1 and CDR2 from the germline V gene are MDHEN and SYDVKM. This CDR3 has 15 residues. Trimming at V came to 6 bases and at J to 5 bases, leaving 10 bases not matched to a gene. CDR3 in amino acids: CASSLPRGGDQPQHF. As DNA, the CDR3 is TGTGCCAGCAGCCTCCCTAGAGGGGGCGATCAGCCCCAGCATTTT.

In DNA form, the CDR3 reads TGTGCCAGCAGCCTGGGACAGCCTCATGAAAAACTGTTTTTT. As protein: CASSLGQPHEKLFF. V and J are TRBV11-1 and TRBJ1-4, with 7 bases fitting TRBD1. The CDR3 is made up of 14 amino acids. Germline-derived CDR1 and CDR2 are SGHAT and FQDESV (reference sequence). The V and J ends lost 5 bases and 6 bases, in that order; junction bases with no gene match: 6.

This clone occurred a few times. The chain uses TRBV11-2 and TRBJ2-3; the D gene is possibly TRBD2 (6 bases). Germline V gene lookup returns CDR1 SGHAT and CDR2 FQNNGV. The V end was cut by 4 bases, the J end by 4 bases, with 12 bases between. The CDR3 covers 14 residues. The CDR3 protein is CASSYRKRADTQYF. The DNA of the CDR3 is TGTGCCAGCAGCTACCGTAAGCGGGCAGATACGCAGTATTTT.

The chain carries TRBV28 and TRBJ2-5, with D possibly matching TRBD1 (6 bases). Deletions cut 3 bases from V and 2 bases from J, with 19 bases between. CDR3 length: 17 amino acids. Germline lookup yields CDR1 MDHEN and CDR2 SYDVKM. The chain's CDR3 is CASSFGLGQKVQETQYF. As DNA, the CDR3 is TGTGCCAGCAGTTTTGGGTTGGGACAAAAAGTTCAAGAGACCCAGTACTTC.

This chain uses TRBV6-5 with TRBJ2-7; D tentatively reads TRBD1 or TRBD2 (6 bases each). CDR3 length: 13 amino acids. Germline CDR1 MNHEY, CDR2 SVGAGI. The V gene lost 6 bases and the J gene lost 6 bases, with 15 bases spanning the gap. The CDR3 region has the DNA TGTGCCAGCAGCCTCGTAGGGGGGCCCGAGCAGTACTTC. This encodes CASSLVGGPEQYF.

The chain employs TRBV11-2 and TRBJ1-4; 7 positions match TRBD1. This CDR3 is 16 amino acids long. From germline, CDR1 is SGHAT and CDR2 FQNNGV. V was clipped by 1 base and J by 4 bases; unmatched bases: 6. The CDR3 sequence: CASSLGFDRVNEKLFF. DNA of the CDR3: TGTGCCAGCAGCTTAGGATTTGACAGGGTTAATGAAAAACTGTTTTTT.

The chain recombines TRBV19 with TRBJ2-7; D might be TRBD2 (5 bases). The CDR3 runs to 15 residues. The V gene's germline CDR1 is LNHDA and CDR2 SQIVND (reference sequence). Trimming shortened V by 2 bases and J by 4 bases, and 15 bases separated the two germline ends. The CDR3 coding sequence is TGTGCCAGTAGTATAAAAGCGGCCTGGATATACGAGCAGTACTTC. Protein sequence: CASSIKAAWIYEQYF. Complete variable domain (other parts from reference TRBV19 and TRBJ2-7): DGGITQSPKYLFRKEGQNVTLSCEQNLNHDAMYWYRQDPGQGLRLIYYSQIVNDFQKGDIAEGYSVSREKKESFPLTVTSAQKNPTAFYLCASSIKAAWIYEQYFGPGTRLTVT.

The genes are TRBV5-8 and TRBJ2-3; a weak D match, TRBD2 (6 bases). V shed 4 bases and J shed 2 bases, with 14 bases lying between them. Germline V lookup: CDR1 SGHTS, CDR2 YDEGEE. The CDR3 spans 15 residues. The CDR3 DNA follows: TGTGCCAGCAGCCAAGATAGGCGGGACACAGATACGCAGTATTTT. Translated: CASSQDRRDTDTQYF.

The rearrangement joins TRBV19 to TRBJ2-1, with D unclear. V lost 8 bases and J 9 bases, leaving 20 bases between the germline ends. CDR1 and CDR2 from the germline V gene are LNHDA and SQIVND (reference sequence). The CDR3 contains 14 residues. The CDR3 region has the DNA TGTGCCAGTGTGTTGTACGTCGTTCTCGCTGAGCAGTTCTTC. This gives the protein CASVLYVVLAEQFF.

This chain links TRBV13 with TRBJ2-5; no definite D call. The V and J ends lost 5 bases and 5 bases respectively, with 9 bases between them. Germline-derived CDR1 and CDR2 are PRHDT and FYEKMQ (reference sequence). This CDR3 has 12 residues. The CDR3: CASSSFTETQYF. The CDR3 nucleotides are TGTGCCAGCAGCAGTTTTACGGAGACCCAGTACTTC.

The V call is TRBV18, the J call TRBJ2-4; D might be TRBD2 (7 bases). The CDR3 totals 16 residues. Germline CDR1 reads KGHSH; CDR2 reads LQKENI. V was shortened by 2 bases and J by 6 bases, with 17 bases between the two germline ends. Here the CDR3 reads CASSPRVAGAGNIQYF. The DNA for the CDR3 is TGTGCCAGCTCACCAAGGGTGGCGGGGGCTGGAAACATTCAGTACTTC.

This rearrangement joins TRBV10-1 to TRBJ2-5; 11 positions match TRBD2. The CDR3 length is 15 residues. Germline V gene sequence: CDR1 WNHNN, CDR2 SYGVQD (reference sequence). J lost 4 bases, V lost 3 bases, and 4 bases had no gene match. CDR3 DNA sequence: TGCGCCAGCAGTGAATTAGCGGGAGGGCTAGAGACCCAGTACTTC. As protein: CASSELAGGLETQYF.

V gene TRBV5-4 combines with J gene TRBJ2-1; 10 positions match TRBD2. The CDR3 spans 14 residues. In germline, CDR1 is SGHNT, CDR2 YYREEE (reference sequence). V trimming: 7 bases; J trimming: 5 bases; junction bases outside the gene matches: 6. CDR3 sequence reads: CASGASGRDNEQFF. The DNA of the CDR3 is TGTGCCAGCGGAGCTAGCGGGAGAGACAATGAGCAGTTCTTC.

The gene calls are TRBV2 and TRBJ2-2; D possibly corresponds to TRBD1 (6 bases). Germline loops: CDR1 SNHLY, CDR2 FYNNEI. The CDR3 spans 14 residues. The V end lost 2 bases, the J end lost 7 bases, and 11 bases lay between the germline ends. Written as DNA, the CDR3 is TGTGCCAGCAGTGAACAGGGGTGGGGCGGGGAGCTGTTTTTT. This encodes CASSEQGWGGELFF.

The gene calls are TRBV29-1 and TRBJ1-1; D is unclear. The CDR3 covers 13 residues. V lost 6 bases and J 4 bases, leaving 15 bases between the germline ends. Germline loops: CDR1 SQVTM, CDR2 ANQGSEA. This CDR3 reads CSVKQRLGTEAFF. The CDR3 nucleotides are TGCAGCGTCAAACAGAGATTGGGCACTGAAGCTTTCTTT.

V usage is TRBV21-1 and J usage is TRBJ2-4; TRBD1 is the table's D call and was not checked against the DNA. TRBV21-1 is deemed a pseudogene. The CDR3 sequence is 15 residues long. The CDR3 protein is CASARDRVFKNIQYF. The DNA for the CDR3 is TGTGCCAGCGCCCGGGACAGGGTCTTCAAAAACATTCAGTACTTC.

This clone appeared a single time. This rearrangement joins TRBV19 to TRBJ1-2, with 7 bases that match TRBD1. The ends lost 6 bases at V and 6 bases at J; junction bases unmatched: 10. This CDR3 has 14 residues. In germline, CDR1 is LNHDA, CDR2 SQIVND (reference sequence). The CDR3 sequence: CASRMGQMSDGYTF. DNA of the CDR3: TGTGCCAGTAGGATGGGACAGATGTCCGATGGCTACACCTTC.

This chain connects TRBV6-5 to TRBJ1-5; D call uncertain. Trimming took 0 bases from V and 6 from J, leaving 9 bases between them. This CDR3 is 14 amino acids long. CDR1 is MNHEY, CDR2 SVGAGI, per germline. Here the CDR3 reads CASSYSRVAQPQHF. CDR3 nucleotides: TGTGCCAGCAGTTACTCGAGGGTCGCTCAGCCCCAGCATTTT.

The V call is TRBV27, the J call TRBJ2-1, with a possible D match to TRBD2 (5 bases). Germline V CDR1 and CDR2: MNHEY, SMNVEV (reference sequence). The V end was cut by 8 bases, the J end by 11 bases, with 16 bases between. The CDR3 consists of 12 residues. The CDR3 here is CASSRTWNKQFF. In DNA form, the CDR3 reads TGTGCCAGCTCGAGGACTTGGAATAAGCAGTTCTTC.

The CDR3 here is CASTFPFRARLREAFF. The CDR3 bases are TGCGCCAGCACCTTTCCCTTTAGGGCGCGCCTTCGTGAAGCTTTCTTT. J is TRBJ1-1 and V is TRBV23-1; D gene unclear. TRBV23-1 is an open reading frame whose function is uncertain. The CDR3 has 16 amino acids. Trimming cost V 7 bases and J 7 bases, with 25 bases left between them.

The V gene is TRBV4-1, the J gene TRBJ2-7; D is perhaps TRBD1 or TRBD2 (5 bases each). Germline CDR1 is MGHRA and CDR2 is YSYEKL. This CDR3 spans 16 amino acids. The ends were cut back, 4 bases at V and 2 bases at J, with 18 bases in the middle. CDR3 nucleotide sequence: TGCGCCAGCAGCCCGGGACCCTTAAGAGTCACCTACGAGCAGTACTTC. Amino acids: CASSPGPLRVTYEQYF.

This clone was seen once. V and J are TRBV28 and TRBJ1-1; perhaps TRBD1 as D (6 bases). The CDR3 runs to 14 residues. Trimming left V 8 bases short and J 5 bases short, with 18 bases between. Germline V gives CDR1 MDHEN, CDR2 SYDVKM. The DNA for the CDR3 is TGTGCCAGCTCGGAGTCGGGGGCTGAAACTGAAGCTTTCTTT. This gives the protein CASSESGAETEAFF. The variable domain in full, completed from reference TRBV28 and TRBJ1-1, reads DVKVTQSSRYLVKRTGEKVFLECVQDMDHENMFWYRQDPGLGLRLIYFSYDVKMKEKGDIPEGYSVSREKKERFSLILESASTNQTSMYLCASSESGAETEAFFGQGTRLTVV.

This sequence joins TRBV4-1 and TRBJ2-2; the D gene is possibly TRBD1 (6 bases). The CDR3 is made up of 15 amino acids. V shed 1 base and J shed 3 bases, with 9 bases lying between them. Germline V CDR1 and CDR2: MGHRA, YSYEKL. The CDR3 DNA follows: TGCGCCAGCAGCCAAGCGAACAGGGACACCGGGGAGCTGTTTTTT. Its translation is CASSQANRDTGELFF.

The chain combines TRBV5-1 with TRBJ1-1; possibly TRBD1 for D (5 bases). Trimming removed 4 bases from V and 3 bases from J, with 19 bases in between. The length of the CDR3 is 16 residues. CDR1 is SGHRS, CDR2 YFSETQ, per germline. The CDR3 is CASSNPTGRGDTEAFF. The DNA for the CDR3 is TGCGCCAGCAGCAACCCCACCGGTAGGGGTGACACTGAAGCTTTCTTT. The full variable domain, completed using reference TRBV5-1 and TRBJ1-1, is KAGVTQTPRYLIKTRGQQVTLSCSPISGHRSVSWYQQTPGQGLQFLFEYFSETQRNKGNFPGRFSGRQFSNSRSEMNVSTLELGDSALYLCASSNPTGRGDTEAFFGQGTRLTVV.

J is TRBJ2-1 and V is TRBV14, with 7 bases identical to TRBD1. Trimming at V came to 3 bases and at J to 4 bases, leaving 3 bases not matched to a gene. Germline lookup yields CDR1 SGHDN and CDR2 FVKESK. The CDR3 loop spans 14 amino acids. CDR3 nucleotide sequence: TGTGCCAGCAGCCATGGACAGGTTTACAATGAGCAGTTCTTC. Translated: CASSHGQVYNEQFF.

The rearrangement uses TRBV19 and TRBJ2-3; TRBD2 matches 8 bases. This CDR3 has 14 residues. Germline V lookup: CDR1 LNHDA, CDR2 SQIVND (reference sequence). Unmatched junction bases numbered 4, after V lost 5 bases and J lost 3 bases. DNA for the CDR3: TGTGCCAGTAGTCGGGCTAGCGGGACAGATACGCAGTATTTT. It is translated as CASSRASGTDTQYF.

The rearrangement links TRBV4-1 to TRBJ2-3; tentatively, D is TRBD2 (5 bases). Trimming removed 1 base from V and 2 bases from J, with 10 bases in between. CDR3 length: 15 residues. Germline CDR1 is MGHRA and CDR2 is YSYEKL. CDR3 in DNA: TGCGCCAGCAGCCAAGTCGCTAGCATCACAGATACGCAGTATTTT. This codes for CASSQVASITDTQYF.

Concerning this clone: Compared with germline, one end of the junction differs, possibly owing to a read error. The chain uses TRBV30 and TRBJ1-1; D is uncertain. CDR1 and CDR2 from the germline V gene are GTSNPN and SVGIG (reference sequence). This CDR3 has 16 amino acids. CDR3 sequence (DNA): TGTGCCTGGAGGCTTCAGATGGCACCCTTGAACAGTGAAGCTTTCTTT. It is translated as CAWRLQMAPLNSEAFF. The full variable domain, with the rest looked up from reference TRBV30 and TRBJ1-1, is SQTIHQWPATLVQPVGSPLSLECTVEGTSNPNLYWYRQAAGRGLQLLFYSVGIGQISSEVPQNLSASRPQDRQFILSSKKLLLSDSGFYLCAWRLQMAPLNSEAFFGQGTRLTVV.

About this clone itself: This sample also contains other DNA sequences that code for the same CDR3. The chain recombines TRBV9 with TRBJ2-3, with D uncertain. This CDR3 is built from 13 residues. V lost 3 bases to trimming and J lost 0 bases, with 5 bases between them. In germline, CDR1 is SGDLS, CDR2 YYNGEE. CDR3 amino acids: CASSGPSTDTQYF. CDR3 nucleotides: TGTGCCAGCAGCGGCCCCAGCACAGATACGCAGTATTTT.

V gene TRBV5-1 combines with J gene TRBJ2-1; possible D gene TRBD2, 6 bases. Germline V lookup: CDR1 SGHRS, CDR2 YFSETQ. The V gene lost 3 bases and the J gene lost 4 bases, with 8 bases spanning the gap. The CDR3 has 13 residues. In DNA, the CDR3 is TGCGCCAGCAGCTCACTAGCTTACAATGAGCAGTTCTTC. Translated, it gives CASSSLAYNEQFF.